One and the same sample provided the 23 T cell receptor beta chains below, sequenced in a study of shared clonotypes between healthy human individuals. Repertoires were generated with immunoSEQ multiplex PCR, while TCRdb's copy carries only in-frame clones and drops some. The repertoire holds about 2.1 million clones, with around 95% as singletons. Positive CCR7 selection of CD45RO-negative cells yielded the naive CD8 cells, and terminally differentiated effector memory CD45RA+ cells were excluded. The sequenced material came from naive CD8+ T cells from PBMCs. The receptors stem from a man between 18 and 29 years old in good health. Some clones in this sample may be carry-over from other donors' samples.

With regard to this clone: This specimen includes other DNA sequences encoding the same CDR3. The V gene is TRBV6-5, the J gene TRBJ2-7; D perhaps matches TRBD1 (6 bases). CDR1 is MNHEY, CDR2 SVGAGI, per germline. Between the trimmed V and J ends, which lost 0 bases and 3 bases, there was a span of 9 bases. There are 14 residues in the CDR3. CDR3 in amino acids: CASSYSQGGYEQYF. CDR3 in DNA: TGTGCCAGCAGTTACTCACAGGGTGGCTACGAGCAGTACTTC.

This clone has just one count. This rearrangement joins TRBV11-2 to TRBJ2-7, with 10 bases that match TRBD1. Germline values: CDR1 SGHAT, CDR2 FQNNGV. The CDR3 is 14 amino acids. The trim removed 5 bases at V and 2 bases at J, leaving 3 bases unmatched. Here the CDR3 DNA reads TGTGCCAGCAGCATCGGACAGGGGGCCTACGAGCAGTACTTC. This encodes CASSIGQGAYEQYF. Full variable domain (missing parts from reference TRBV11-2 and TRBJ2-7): EAGVAQSPRYKIIEKRQSVAFWCNPISGHATLYWYQQILGQGPKLLIQFQNNGVVDDSQLPKDRFSAERLKGVDSTLKIQPAKLEDSAVYLCASSIGQGAYEQYFGPGTRLTVT.

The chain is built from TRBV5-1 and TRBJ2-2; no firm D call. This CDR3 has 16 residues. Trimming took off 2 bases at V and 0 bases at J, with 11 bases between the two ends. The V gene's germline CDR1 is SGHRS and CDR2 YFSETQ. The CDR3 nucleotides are TGCGCCAGCAGCTTTAACGCACCCTCGAACACCGGGGAGCTGTTTTTT. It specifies CASSFNAPSNTGELFF.

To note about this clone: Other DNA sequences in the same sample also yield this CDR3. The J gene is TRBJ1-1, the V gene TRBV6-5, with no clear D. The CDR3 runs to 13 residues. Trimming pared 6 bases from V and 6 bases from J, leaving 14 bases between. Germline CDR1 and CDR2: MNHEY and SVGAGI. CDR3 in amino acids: CASSYTTGAEAFF. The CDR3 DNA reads TGTGCCAGCAGCTACACCACTGGAGCTGAAGCTTTCTTT.

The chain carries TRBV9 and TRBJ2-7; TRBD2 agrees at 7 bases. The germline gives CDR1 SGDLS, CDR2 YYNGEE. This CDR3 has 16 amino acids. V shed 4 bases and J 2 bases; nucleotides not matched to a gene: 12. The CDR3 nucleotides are TGTGCCAGCAGCTCTAACGCGGGGGAAGGGGCCTACGAGCAGTACTTC. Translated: CASSSNAGEGAYEQYF. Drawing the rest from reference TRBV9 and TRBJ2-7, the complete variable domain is DSGVTQTPKHLITATGQRVTLRCSPRSGDLSVYWYQQSLDQGLQFLIQYYNGEERAKGNILERFSAQQFPDLHSELNLSSLELGDSALYFCASSSNAGEGAYEQYFGPGTRLTVT.

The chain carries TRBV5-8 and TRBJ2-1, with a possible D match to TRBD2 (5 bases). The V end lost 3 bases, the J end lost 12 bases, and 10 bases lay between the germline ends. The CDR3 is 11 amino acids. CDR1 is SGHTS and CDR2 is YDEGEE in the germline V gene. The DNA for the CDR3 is TGTGCCAGCAGCTCGTCCGGGGTGCAGTTCTTC. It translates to CASSSSGVQFF.

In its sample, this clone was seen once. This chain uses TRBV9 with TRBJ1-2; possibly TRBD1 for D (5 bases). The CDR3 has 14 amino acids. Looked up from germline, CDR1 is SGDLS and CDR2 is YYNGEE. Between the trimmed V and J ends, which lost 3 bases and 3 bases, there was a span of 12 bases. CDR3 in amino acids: CASSAGGIHYGYTF. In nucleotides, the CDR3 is TGTGCCAGCAGCGCGGGGGGGATCCACTATGGCTACACCTTC.

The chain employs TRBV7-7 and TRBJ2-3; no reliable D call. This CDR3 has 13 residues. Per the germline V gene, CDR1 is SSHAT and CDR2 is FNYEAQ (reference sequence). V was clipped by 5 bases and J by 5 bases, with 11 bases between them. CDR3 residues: CASSPHGQDTQYF. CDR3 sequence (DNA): TGTGCCAGCAGCCCACACGGTCAAGATACGCAGTATTTT.

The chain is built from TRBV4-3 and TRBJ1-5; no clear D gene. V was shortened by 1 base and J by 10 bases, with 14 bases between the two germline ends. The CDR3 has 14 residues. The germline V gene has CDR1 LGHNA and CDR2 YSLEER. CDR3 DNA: TGCGCCAGCAGCCAAGGCAGGCTGGGTGGACCCCAGCATTTT. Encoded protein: CASSQGRLGGPQHF.

Here the CDR3 reads CASSQEGAVPSGANVLTF. CDR3 sequence (DNA): TGTGCCAGCAGCCAAGAAGGGGCAGTTCCCTCTGGGGCCAACGTCCTGACTTTC. V usage is TRBV14 and J usage is TRBJ2-6, with D tentatively TRBD1 (5 bases). Germline V CDR1 and CDR2: SGHDN, FVKESK. The CDR3 totals 18 residues. Trimming stripped 0 bases from V and 0 bases from J, with 12 bases between.

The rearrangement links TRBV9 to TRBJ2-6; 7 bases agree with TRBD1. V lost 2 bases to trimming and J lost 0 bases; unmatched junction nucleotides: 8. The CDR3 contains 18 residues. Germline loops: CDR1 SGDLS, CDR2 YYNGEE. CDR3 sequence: CASSVDRVGYSGANVLTF. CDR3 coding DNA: TGTGCCAGCAGCGTCGACAGGGTCGGGTACTCTGGGGCCAACGTCCTGACTTTC. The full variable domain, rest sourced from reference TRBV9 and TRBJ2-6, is DSGVTQTPKHLITATGQRVTLRCSPRSGDLSVYWYQQSLDQGLQFLIQYYNGEERAKGNILERFSAQQFPDLHSELNLSSLELGDSALYFCASSVDRVGYSGANVLTFGAGSRLTVL.

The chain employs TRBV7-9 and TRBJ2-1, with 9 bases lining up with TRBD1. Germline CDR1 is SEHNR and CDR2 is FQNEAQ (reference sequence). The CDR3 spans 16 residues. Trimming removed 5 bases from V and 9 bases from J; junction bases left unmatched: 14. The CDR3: CASSPGTGQGFREQFF. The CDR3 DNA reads TGTGCCAGCAGCCCAGGTACGGGACAGGGATTCCGTGAGCAGTTCTTC.

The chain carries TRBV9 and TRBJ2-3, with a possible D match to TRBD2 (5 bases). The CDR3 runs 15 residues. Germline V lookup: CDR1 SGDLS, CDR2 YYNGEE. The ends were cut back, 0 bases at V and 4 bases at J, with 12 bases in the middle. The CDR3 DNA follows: TGTGCCAGCAGCGTAGAAGGCGAAGCGGCAGATACGCAGTATTTT. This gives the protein CASSVEGEAADTQYF.

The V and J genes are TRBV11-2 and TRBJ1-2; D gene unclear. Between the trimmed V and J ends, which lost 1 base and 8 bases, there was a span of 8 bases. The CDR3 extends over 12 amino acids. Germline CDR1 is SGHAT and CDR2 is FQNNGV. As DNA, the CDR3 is TGTGCCAGCAGCTTAGTAGCGGGGGGCTACACCTTC. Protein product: CASSLVAGGYTF. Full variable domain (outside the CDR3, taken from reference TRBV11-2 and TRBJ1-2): EAGVAQSPRYKIIEKRQSVAFWCNPISGHATLYWYQQILGQGPKLLIQFQNNGVVDDSQLPKDRFSAERLKGVDSTLKIQPAKLEDSAVYLCASSLVAGGYTFGSGTRLTVV.

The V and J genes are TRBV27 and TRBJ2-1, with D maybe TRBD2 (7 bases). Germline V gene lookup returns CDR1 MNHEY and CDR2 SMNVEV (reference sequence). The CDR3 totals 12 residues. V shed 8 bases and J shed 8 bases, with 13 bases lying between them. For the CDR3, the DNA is TGTGCCAGCGGGACGGGGGGCGATGAGCAGTTCTTC. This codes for CASGTGGDEQFF.

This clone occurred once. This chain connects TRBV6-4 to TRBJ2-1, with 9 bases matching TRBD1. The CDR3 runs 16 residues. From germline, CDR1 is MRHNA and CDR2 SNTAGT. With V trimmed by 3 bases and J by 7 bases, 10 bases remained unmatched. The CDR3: CASSELGQGNQNEQFF. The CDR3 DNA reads TGTGCCAGCAGTGAACTGGGACAGGGAAACCAGAATGAGCAGTTCTTC.

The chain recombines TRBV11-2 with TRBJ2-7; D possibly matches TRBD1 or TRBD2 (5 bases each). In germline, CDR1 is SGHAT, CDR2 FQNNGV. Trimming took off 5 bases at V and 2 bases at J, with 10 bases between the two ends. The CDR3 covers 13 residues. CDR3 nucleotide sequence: TGTGCCAGCAGCAGGGACCCCGCCTACGAGCAGTACTTC. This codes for CASSRDPAYEQYF.

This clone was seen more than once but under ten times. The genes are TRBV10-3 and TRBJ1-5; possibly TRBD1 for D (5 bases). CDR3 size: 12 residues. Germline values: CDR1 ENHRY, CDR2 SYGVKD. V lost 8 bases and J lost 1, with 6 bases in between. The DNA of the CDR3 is TGTGCCATCGGACACAGCAATCAGCCCCAGCATTTT. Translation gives CAIGHSNQPQHF.

The CDR3 is CASSLGPYAVDTQYF. CDR3 bases: TGTGCCAGCAGCTTGGGTCCCTATGCGGTGGATACGCAGTATTTT. The chain couples TRBV5-4 to TRBJ2-3; the D is unclear. Germline V gene lookup returns CDR1 SGHNT and CDR2 YYREEE (reference sequence). Trimming removed 0 bases at V and 6 bases at J, with 14 bases between. This CDR3 is built from 15 residues.

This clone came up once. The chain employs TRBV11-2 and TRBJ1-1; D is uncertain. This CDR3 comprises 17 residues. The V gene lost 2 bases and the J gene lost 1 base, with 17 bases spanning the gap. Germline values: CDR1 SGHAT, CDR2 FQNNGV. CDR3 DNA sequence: TGTGCCAGCAGCTTATTTGAGCCAGAGCCAACGAACACTGAAGCTTTCTTT. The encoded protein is CASSLFEPEPTNTEAFF.

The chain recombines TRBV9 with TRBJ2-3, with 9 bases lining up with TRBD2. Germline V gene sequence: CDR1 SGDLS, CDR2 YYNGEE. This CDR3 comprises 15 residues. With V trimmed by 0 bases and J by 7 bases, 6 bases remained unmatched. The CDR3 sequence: CASSVGSGSIYTQYF. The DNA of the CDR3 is TGTGCCAGCAGCGTAGGTAGCGGGAGTATTTATACGCAGTATTTT.

The CDR3 DNA reads as TGCAGCGCCCACCCTCCGGGATTCGGAAATGAGCAGTTCTTC. Its translation is CSAHPPGFGNEQFF. The V gene is TRBV29-1, the J gene TRBJ2-1; D is possibly TRBD2 (5 bases). Trimming cost V 7 bases and J 7 bases, with 20 bases left between them. This CDR3 comprises 14 residues. CDR1 is SQVTM, CDR2 ANQGSEA, per germline.

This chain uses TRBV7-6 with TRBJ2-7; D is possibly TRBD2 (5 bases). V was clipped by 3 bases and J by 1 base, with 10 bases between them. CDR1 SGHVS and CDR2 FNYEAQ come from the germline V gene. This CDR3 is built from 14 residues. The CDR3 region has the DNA TGTGCCAGCAGCTTTACTAGTTTATCCTACGAGCAGTACTTC. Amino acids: CASSFTSLSYEQYF.